This T cell receptor beta chain was retrieved from a study of regulatory T cells in long-lasting Graves disease. A few counts support this clonotype. The junction departs from germline at one end; a sequencing error may be responsible. Investigators prepared the TCR beta libraries by applying iRepertoire HTBI primers and Arm-PCR of CDR3 regions. Original data processing: Sequenced samples collectively carried some 60 TRBV and around 15 TRBJ segments. TCRdb re-analysed the multiplex PCR reads in MiXCR, keeping a single row per CDR3 protein. TCRdb's processing, not the authors', yielded these V and J calls. The sample lists 550,000 to 700,000 distinct CDR3 sequences, roughly a sixth occurring once. Time point of the sample: newly diagnosed GD, antithyroid drugs for less than 3 months. PBMC-extracted RNA yielded the TCR library. The sample was also linked to a second study, of T cells in Graves' hyperthyroidism and ophthalmopathy.

The sequence came from a young man with Graves disease. This sample comprised peripheral blood mononuclear cells (PBMCs), obtained at new diagnosis, from a patient treated with antithyroid drugs.

CDR3 loop: CASSLRAGNSNQPRHF. The CDR3 DNA is TGTGCCAGCAGCTTGAGGGCAGGCAATAGCAATCAGCCCCGGCATTTT. The chain links TRBV5-5 to TRBJ1-5, with D unresolved. Germline V gives CDR1 SGHKS, CDR2 YYEKEE (reference sequence). The CDR3 has 16 residues.